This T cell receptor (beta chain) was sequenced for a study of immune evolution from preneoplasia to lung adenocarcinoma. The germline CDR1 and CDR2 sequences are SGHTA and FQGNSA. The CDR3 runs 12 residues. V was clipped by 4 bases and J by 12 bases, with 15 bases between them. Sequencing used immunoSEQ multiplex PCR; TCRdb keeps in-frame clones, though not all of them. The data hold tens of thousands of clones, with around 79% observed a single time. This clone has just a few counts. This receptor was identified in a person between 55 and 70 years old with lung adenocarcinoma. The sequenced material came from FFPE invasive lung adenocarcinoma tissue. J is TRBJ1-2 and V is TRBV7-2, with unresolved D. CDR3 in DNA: TGTGCCAGCAGCTGGGGAGATACGATCCACACCTTC. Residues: CASSWGDTIHTF.